The clone carrying this TCR beta chain was detected many times. Antigen unknown. For the second PCR, which ran for roughly 6 to 12 cycles, a sample-barcoded 5' primer and a J-beta primer mix were used. Each of the cDNA molecules was tagged by a template-switch adaptor with 12 random nucleotides. TCRdb reanalysed the 5' RACE reads using MiXCR and keeps one entry per CDR3 protein. The sample lists more than 500,000 distinct CDR3 sequences, about 25% seen once, with roughly 20% in the top ten. This entry is derived from a study of blood T cells in healthy people across ages. Study-level results: Unsorted PBMCs blocked a conclusive comparison of naive and antigen-experienced cells.

Germline V CDR1 and CDR2: SGHRS, YFSETQ. The CDR3 has 14 amino acids. The germline V and J ends were trimmed by 0 bases and 2 bases, with 8 bases remaining between them. The specimen sequenced was blood. The chain uses TRBV5-1 and TRBJ2-5; no definite D call. The clonotype comes from an older woman in good health. The CDR3 sequence: CASSLVADQETQYF. CDR3 nucleotides: TGCGCCAGCAGCTTGGTTGCGGATCAAGAGACCCAGTACTTC.